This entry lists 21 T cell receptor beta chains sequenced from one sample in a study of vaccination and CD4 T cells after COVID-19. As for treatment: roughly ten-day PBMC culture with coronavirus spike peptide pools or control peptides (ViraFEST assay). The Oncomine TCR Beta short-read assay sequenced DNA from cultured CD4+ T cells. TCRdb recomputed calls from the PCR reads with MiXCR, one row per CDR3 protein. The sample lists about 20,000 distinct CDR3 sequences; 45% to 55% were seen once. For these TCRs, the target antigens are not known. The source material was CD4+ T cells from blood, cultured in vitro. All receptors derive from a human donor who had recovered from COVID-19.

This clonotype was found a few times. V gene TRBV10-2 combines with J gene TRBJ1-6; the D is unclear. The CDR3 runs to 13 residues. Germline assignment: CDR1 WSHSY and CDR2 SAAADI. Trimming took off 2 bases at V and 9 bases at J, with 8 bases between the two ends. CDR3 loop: CASSEGWGSPLHF. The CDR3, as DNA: TGCGCCAGCAGTGAGGGATGGGGTTCACCCCTCCACTTT.

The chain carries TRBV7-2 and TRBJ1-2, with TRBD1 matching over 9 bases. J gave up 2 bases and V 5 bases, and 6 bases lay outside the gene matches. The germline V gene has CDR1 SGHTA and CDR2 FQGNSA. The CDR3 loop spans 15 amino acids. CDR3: CASSLGGTGNYGYTF. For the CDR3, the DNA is TGTGCCAGCAGCCTAGGAGGGACAGGGAACTATGGCTACACCTTC.

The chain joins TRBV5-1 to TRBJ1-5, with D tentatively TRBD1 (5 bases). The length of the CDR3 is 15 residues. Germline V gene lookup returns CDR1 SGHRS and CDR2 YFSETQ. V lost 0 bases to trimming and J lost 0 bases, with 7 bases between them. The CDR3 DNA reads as TGCGCCAGCAGCTTGGAGGGGATTAGCAATCAGCCCCAGCATTTT. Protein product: CASSLEGISNQPQHF.

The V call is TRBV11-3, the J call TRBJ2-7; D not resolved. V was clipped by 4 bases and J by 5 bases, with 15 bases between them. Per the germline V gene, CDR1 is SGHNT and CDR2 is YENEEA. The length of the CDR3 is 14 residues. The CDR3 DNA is TGTGCCAGCAGCTCGGCCCCTACGGTCGACGAGCAGTACTTC. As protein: CASSSAPTVDEQYF.

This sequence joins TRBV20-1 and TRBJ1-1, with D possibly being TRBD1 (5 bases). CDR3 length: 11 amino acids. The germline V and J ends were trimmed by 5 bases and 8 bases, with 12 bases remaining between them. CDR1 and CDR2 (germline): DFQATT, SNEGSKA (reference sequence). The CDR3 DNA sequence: TGCAGTGCTTTACTGACAGAAGAAGCTTTCTTT. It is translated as CSALLTEEAFF.

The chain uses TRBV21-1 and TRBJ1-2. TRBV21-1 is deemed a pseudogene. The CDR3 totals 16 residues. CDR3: CASTQPNQPPNYGYTF. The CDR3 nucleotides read TGTGCCAGCACCCAACCTAACCAGCCGCCTAACTATGGCTACACCTTC.

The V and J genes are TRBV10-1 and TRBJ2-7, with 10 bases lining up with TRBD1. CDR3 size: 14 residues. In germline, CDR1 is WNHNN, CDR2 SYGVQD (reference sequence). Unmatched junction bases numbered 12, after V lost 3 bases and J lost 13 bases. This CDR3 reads CASSDGRTGGMIYF. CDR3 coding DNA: TGCGCCAGCAGTGACGGAAGGACAGGGGGAATGATCTACTTC.

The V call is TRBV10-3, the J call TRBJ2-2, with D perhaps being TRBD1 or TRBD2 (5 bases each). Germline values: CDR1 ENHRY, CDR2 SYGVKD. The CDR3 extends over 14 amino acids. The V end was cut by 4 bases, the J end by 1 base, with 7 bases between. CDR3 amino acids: CAISGDRNTGELFF. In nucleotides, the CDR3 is TGTGCCATCAGTGGGGACCGGAACACCGGGGAGCTGTTTTTT.

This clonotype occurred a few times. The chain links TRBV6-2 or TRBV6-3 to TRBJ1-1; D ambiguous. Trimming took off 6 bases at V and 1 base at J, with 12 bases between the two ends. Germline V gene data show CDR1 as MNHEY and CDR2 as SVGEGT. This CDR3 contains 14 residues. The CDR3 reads CASSRPTENTEAFF. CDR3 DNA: TGTGCCAGCAGCCGACCTACAGAGAACACTGAAGCTTTCTTT.

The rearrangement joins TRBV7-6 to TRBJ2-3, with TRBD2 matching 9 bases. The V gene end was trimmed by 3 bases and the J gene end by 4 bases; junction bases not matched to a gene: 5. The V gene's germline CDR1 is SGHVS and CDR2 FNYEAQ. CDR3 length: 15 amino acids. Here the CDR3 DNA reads TGTGCCAGCAGCTTGGGACTAGCCGGGGCAGATACGCAGTATTTT. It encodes CASSLGLAGADTQYF.

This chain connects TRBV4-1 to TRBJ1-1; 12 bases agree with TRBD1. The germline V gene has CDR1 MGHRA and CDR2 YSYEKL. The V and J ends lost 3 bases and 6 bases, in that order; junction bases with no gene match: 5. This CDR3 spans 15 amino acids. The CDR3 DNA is TGCGCCAGCAGCCAGCCCGGGACAGGGGGCGCTGAAGCTTTCTTT. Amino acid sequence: CASSQPGTGGAEAFF.

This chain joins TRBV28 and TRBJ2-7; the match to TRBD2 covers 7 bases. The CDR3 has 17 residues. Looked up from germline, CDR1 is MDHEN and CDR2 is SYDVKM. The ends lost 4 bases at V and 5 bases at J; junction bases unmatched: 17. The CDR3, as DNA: TGTGCCAGCAGTTCCCACGCCTGGGGAGGGAGAGACCACGAGCAGTACTTC. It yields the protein CASSSHAWGGRDHEQYF.

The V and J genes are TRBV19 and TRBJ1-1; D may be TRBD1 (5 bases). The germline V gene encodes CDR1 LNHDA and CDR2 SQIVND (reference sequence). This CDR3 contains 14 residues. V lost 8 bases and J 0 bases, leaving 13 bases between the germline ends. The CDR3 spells CASRHDSLNTEAFF. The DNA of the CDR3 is TGTGCCAGTCGTCACGACAGTCTGAACACTGAAGCTTTCTTT. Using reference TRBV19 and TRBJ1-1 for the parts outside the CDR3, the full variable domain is DGGITQSPKYLFRKEGQNVTLSCEQNLNHDAMYWYRQDPGQGLRLIYYSQIVNDFQKGDIAEGYSVSREKKESFPLTVTSAQKNPTAFYLCASRHDSLNTEAFFGQGTRLTVV.

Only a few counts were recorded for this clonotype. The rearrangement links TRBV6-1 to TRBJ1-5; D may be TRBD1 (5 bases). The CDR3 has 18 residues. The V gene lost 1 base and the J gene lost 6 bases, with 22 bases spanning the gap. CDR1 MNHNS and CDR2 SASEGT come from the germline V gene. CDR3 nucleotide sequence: TGTGCCAGCAGTGAAGGAGGGGTCTGGTTGGGCTTGAGTCAGCCCCAGCATTTT. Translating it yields CASSEGGVWLGLSQPQHF.

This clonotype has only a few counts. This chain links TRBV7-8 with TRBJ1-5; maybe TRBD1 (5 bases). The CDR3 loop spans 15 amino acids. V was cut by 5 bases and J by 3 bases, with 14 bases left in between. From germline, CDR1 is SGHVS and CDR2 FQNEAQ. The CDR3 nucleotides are TGTGCCAGCAGCCGGGTTGCCAGGGACAATCAGCCCCAGCATTTT. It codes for CASSRVARDNQPQHF.

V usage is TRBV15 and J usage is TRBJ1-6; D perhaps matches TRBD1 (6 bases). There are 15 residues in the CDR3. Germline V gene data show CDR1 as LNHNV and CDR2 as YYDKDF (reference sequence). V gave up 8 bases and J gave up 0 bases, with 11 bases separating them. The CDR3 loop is CATGGQSSYNSPLHF. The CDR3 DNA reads TGTGCCACCGGAGGACAGAGCTCCTATAATTCACCCCTCCACTTT.

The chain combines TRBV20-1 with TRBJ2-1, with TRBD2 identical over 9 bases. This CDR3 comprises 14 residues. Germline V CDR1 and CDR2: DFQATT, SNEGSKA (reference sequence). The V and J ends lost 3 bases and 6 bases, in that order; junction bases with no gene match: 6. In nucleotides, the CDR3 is TGCAGTGCTAGTATAGCGGGAGTGGGCAATGAGCAGTTCTTC. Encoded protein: CSASIAGVGNEQFF.

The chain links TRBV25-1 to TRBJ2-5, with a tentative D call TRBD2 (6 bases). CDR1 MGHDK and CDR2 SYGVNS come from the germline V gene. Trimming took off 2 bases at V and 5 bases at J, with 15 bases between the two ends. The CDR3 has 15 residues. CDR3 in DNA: TGTGCCAGCAGTGAACCAATGGGAGCGGGTGAGACCCAGTACTTC. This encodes CASSEPMGAGETQYF.

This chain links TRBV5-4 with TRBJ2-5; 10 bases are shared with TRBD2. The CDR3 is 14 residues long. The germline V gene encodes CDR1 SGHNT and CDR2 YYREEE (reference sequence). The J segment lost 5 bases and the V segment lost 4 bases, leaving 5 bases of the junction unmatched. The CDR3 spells CASSPSGREETQYF. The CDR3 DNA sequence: TGTGCCAGCAGCCCAAGCGGGAGGGAGGAGACCCAGTACTTC.

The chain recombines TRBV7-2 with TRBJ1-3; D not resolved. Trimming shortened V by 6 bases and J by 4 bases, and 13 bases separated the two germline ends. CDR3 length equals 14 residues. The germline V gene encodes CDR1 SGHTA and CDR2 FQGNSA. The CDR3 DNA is TGTGCCAGCAGACCTAGCGGTTGGGGAAACACCATATATTTT. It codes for CASRPSGWGNTIYF.

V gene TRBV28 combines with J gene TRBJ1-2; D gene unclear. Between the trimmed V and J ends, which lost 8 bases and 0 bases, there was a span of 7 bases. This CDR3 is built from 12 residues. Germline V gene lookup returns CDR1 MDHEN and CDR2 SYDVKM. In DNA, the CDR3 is TGTGCCAGCGGGAAGGCTAACTATGGCTACACCTTC. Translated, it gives CASGKANYGYTF.